The rows below give T cell receptor beta chains drawn from one sample of a study of blood T cells in healthy people across ages. From the 5' RACE reads, TCRdb called clonotypes with MiXCR, one entry per CDR3 protein. Of approximately 600,000 distinct CDR3 sequences in the sample, roughly 58% were seen once. The sequencing sample was made of blood. These receptors were obtained from a man aged 55 to 70 in good health. CDR3s include the opening cysteine and the closing phenylalanine or tryptophan. The D gene is left open where the match is weak. Size is omitted from some rows. Given values are once, few, many or a class for expanded clones.

clone_size	v_call	j_call	cdr3_length	d_call	cdr3_nt	cdr3_aa
.	TRBV2	TRBJ2-7	13	.	TGTGCCAGCAGGCGAGCAGGGGCGCGCGAGCAGTACTTC	CASRRAGAREQYF
.	TRBV12-3/TRBV12-4	TRBJ2-3	16	.	TGTGCCAGCACTCGGGACTCACCAACTAGCACAGATACGCAGTATTTT	CASTRDSPTSTDTQYF
few	TRBV12-3/TRBV12-4	TRBJ2-7	13	TRBD2	TGTGCCAGCAGCAAGGGACTAGCCTACGAGCAGTACTTC	CASSKGLAYEQYF
.	TRBV7-2	TRBJ1-5	15	.	TGTGCCAGCAGCTTAATGGCGGGGTTCGATCAGCCCCAGCATTTT	CASSLMAGFDQPQHF
.	TRBV25-1	TRBJ1-1	13	.	TGTGCCAGCAGTACCCTCCGGACCGGCGTAGCTTTCTTT	CASSTLRTGVAFF
.	TRBV5-1	TRBJ1-5	13	.	TGCGCCAGCAGCCCCGGTGACAATCAGCCCCAGCATTTT	CASSPGDNQPQHF
.	TRBV5-1	TRBJ2-7	12	.	TGCGCCAGCAGCTGGTCCTCCCGGGAGCAGTACTTC	CASSWSSREQYF
many	TRBV18	TRBJ2-7	16	.	TGTGCCAGCTCACCACACTATCTCGGGACCTACTACGAGCAGTACTTC	CASSPHYLGTYYEQYF
few	TRBV4-1	TRBJ2-5	17	TRBD1	TGCGCCAGCAGCCAAAGTTCCGGGACAGGGGTAGGGGAGACCCAGTACTTC	CASSQSSGTGVGETQYF
.	TRBV29-1	TRBJ2-6	14	.	TGCAGCGTTGAAGTGGGCTCTGGGGCCAACGTCCTGACTTTC	CSVEVGSGANVLTF
.	TRBV7-9	TRBJ2-7	13	.	TGTGCCAGCAGCAGTAAGGCTTTTGGGGAGCAGTACTTC	CASSSKAFGEQYF
.	TRBV24-1	TRBJ2-5	16	.	TGTGCCACCAGTGATTCCCGAACAGGAGGGCAAGAGACCCAGTACTTC	CATSDSRTGGQETQYF
.	TRBV29-1	TRBJ2-2	11	.	TGCAGCGGTGGACACACCGGGGAGCTGTTTTTT	CSGGHTGELFF
.	TRBV5-1	TRBJ2-1	16	.	TGCGCCAGCAGCTTGGCGCGGCGGGGTTCCTACAATGAGCAGTTCTTC	CASSLARRGSYNEQFF
.	TRBV20-1	TRBJ1-2	17	.	TGCAGTGCTAGAGAATCCGGCAGGCCGTTTCCGAACTATGGCTACACCTTC	CSARESGRPFPNYGYTF
.	TRBV5-1	TRBJ2-7	16	TRBD1	TGCGCCAGCAGCCCAAGACCCGGGACAGGGGGCTACGAGCAGTACTTC	CASSPRPGTGGYEQYF
.	TRBV20-1	TRBJ2-3	15	.	TGCAGTGCTTACCTCGGGGGCAGAAGCACAGATACGCAGTATTTT	CSAYLGGRSTDTQYF
.	TRBV3-1	TRBJ1-2	14	.	TGTGCCAGCAGCCACGTCACAGGGAACTATGGCTACACCTTC	CASSHVTGNYGYTF
.	TRBV7-6	TRBJ2-1	14	.	TGTGCCAGCAGCCCGAGACAGCAATACAATGAGCAGTTCTTC	CASSPRQQYNEQFF
.	TRBV20-1	TRBJ2-1	14	.	TGCAGTGGAGGAGGGGGGGGGTCCTACAATGAGCAGTTCTTC	CSGGGGGSYNEQFF
few	TRBV25-1	TRBJ2-1	15	TRBD1	TGTGCCAGCAGTGAATGGGACAGGGGGCCGGATGAGCAGTTCTTC	CASSEWDRGPDEQFF
.	TRBV3-1	TRBJ2-7	13	TRBD2	TGTGCCAGCTTCGCTAGCGGGGGGGACGAGCAGTACTTC	CASFASGGDEQYF
.	TRBV5-1	TRBJ2-5	14	.	TGCGCCAGCAGCTGGGGCGGGGACCAAGAGACCCAGTACTTC	CASSWGGDQETQYF
.	TRBV11-2	TRBJ2-7	14	.	TGTGCCGGCAGCCGTGACAGGCTTCAATACGAGCAGTACTTC	CAGSRDRLQYEQYF
.	TRBV6-1	TRBJ2-7	13	.	TGTGCCAGCAGTGAACTACAGGGCTACGAGCAGTACTTC	CASSELQGYEQYF
.	TRBV27	TRBJ1-4	15	.	TGTGCCAGCAGTTTATTCATGGGGGACCCAGAAAAACTGTTTTTT	CASSLFMGDPEKLFF
.	TRBV9	TRBJ2-7	16	.	TGTGCCAGCAGCGTAGGGGGCGCGGCAATATCCTACGAGCAGTACTTC	CASSVGGAAISYEQYF
.	TRBV6-5	TRBJ2-7	15	TRBD2	TGTGCCAGCAGTTCTTGGGGGGGGGACTCCTACGAGCAGTACTTC	CASSSWGGDSYEQYF